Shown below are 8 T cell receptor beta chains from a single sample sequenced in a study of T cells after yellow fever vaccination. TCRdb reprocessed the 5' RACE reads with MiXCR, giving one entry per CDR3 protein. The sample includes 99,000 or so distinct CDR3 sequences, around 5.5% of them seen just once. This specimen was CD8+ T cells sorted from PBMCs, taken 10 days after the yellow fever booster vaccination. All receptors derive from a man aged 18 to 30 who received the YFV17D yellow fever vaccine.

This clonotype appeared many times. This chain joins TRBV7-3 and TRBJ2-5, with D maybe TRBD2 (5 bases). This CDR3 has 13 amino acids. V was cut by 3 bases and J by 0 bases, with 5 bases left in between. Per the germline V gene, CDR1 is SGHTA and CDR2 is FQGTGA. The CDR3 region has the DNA TGTGCCAGCAGCTTGACTAACCAAGAGACCCAGTACTTC. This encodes CASSLTNQETQYF. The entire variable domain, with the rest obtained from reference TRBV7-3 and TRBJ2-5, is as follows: GAGVSQTPSNKVTEKGKYVELRCDPISGHTALYWYRQSLGQGPEFLIYFQGTGAADDSGLPNDRFFAVRPEGSVSTLKIQRTERGDSAVYLCASSLTNQETQYFGPGTRLLVL.

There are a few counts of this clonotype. CDR3 region: CAWSEGSGGADTQYF. The CDR3 DNA reads as TGTGCCTGGAGTGAGGGTAGCGGAGGGGCAGATACGCAGTATTTT. The chain is built from TRBV30 and TRBJ2-3; possibly TRBD2 for D (6 bases). The V end was cut by 1 base, the J end by 4 bases, with 15 bases between. The germline V gene has CDR1 GTSNPN and CDR2 SVGIG (reference sequence). The CDR3 consists of 15 residues.

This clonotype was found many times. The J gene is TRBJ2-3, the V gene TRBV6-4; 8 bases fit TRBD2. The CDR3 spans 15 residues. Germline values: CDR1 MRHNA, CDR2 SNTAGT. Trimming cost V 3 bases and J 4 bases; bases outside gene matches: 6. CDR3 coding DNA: TGTGCCAGCAGTGAAGGAGCGGGGGCCGCAGATACGCAGTATTTT. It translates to CASSEGAGAADTQYF.

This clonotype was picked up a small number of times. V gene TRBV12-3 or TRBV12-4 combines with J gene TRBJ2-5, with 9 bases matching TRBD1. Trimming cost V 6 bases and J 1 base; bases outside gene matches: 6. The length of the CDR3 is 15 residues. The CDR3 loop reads CASRTKQGAQETQYF. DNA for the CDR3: TGTGCCAGCAGGACGAAACAGGGGGCCCAAGAGACCCAGTACTTC.

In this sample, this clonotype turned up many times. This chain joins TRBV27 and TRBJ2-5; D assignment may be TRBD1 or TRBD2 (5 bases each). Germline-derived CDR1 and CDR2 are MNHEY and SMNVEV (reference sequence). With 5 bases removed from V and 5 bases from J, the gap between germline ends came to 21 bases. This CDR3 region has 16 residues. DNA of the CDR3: TGTGCCAGCAGTCTGAACAGGAGGCTCTTTGGGGAGACCCAGTACTTC. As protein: CASSLNRRLFGETQYF.

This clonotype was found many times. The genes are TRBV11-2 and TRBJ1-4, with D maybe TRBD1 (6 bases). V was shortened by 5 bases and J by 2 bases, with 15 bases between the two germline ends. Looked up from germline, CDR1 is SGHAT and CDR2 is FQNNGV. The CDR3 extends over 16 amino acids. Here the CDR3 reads CASSRARGGTNEKLFF. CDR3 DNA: TGTGCCAGCAGCCGCGCCAGAGGGGGGACTAATGAAAAACTGTTTTTT.

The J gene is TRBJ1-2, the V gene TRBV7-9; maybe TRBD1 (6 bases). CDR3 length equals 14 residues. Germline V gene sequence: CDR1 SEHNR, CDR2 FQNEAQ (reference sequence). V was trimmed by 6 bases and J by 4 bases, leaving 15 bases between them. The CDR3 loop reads CASSVTGTRYGYTF. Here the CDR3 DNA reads TGTGCCAGCAGTGTGACAGGCACCCGCTATGGCTACACCTTC.

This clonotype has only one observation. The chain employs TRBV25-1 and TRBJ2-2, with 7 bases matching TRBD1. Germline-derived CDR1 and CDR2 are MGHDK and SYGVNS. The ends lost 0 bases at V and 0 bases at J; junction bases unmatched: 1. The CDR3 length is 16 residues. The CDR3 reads CASSEYGTANTGELFF. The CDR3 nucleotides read TGTGCCAGCAGTGAATATGGGACAGCGAACACCGGGGAGCTGTTTTTT.